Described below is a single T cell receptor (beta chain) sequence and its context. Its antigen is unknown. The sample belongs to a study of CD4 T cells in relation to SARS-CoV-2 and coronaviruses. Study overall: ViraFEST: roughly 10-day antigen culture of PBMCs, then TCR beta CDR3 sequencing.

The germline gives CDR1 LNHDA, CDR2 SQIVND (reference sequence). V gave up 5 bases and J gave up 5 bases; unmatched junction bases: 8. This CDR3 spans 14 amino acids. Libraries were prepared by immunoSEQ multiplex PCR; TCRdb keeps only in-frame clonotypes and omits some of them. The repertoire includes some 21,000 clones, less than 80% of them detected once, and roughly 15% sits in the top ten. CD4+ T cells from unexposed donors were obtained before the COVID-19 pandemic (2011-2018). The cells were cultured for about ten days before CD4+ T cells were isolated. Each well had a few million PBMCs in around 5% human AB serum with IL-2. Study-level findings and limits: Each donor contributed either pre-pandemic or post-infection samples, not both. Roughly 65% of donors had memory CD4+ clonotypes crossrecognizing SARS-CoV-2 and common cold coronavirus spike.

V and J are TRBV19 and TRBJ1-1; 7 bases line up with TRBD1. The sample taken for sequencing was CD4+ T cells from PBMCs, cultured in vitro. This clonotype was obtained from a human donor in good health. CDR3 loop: CASSPRQGRTEAFF. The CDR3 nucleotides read TGTGCCAGTAGTCCGAGACAGGGAAGGACTGAAGCTTTCTTT.